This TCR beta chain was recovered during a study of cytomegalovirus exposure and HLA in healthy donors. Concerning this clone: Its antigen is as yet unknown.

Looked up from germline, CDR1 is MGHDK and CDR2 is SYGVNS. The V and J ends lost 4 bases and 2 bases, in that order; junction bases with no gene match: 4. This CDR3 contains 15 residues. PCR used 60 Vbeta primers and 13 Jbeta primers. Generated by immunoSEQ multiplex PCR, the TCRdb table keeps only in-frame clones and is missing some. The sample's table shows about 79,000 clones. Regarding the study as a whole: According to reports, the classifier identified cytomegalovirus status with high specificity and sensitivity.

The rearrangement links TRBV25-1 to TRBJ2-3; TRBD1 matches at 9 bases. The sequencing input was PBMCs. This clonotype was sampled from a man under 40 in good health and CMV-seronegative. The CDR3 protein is CASSGGQGNTDTQYF. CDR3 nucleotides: TGTGCCAGCAGTGGGGGACAGGGAAACACAGATACGCAGTATTTT.